The T cell receptor (beta chain) described here comes from a study of cytomegalovirus exposure and HLA in healthy donors. The CDR3 contains 14 residues. V lost 5 bases to trimming and J lost 1 base, with 11 bases between them. Germline V gene lookup returns CDR1 KGHSH and CDR2 LQKENI. The study, taken as a whole, reports: In a later analysis, common viral pathogens appeared linked to several of the most significant clusters. In vitro experiments confirmed that three CMV-associated chains were specific for CMV antigens. A list of about 160 TCR beta chains associated with cytomegalovirus was given. Cytomegalovirus status was reportedly diagnosed by the classifier with high sensitivity and specificity.

The PCR had 60 Vbeta and 13 Jbeta primers. Data came from immunoSEQ multiplex PCR; TCRdb stores just in-frame clones and leaves some out. The sample includes 130,000 to 150,000 clones, roughly four fifths of them seen just once. As regards this clone: Its antigen remains unidentified.

This rearrangement joins TRBV18 to TRBJ2-5, with D perhaps TRBD2 (6 bases). The source material was PBMCs. This TCR derives from a woman aged 45-65 years in good health and CMV-seronegative. The CDR3 sequence is CASSDRGIQETQYF. In DNA, the CDR3 is TGTGCCAGCTCAGACCGGGGGATCCAAGAGACCCAGTACTTC.